Detailed here is one T cell receptor (beta chain). Its cognate antigen is unknown. The entry originates in a study of cytomegalovirus exposure and HLA in healthy donors. Study results and caveats: Follow-up analysis later connected one missense variant in DCLRE1C with trimming of TCR beta V- and J-genes. Some TCR beta chains (approximately 180 of them) were listed as cytomegalovirus-associated. Common viral pathogens were later found to be apparently linked to several of the most significant clusters. TCR beta V segments were, for the most part, productive about 87% or about 30% of the time in an earlier analysis.

The PCR had 60 Vbeta and 13 Jbeta primers. Sequencing used immunoSEQ multiplex PCR; TCRdb keeps in-frame clones, though not all of them. Of 150,000 to 200,000 clones in the sample, 75% to 90% were seen once. CDR3 length: 16 amino acids. Unmatched junction bases numbered 5, after V lost 6 bases and J lost 1 base. Looked up from germline, CDR1 is MDHEN and CDR2 is SYDVKM. This clonotype was sampled from a girl aged 2 to 9 in good health and CMV-seropositive. The chain has TRBV28 and TRBJ2-2, with 10 bases lining up with TRBD2. Sequences were obtained from PBMCs. The CDR3 region is CASSPSGRENTGELFF. CDR3 nucleotides: TGTGCCAGCAGCCCTAGCGGGAGAGAGAACACCGGGGAGCTGTTTTTT.